This T cell receptor (beta chain) was profiled in a study of T-cell memory formation after mild COVID-19 (dated by TCRdb to the early 2020s). Background for the entire study: Most TCR sequence clusters were specific to one of the two donors. Longitudinal TCRalpha and TCRbeta repertoire sequencing tracked T-cell clones expanding and contracting after mild COVID-19 in a couple of donors. Two young, previously healthy adult volunteers, one female and one male, were included in the cohort. Overall results and qualifications from the work: Only a couple of mild cases were covered by the study, and larger cohorts that include severe cases with pre-infection samples were considered necessary. Some responding clones were detected in pre-infection memory, which suggested that pre-existing cross-reactive memory T cells had joined the SARS-CoV-2 response. Balanced CD4/CD8 phenotypes were observed for clones contracting from day 15 to 85, whereas a bias towards CD4+ was observed for a second wave of clones expanding from day 15 to 37. SARS-CoV-2 specificity was not confirmed for the second-wave clones peaking on day 37. Contracting CD4+ clones turned up mainly in the CM and EM memory subsets, whereas EMRA was where CD8+ clones were enriched.

This clonotype was seen only a few times. Which antigen it targets is not known. No base quality values were provided; no much bigger clone lies one nucleotide off. The CDR3 starts with the cysteine, ends with the phenylalanine, and has 14 residues. Left in the record is the CDR3 DNA by itself, 42 bases read in frame from the first base. Germline trimming amounts to 4 bases on V and 5 bases on J, with 5 as the count of junction bases outside the gene matches. The germline V gene encodes CDR1 SGHRS and CDR2 YFSETQ. Sequencing took place on an Illumina NovaSeq 6000. TCRalpha and TCRbeta cDNA libraries were built by 5'RACE with constant-segment primers, adding sample barcodes and unique molecular identifiers. RNA was extracted from every sample with Trizol reagent. The libraries were amplified in two PCR steps, and the second step added a second sample barcode and Illumina TruSeq adapters. Sequencing of libraries was performed on an Illumina NovaSeq with 2 x 150 bp paired-end reads. For the original study's pipeline: Demultiplexing of reads and collapsing into UMI-guided consensus sequences were performed with migec v1.2.7. With mixcr v2.1.11, UMI consensuses were aligned to TRA and TRB V and J templates and assembled into clonotypes. Clonotypes were classified as expanded or contracted when called significant by both edgeR and NoisET, with noise models trained on biological replicates. For edgeR calls, a false discovery rate-adjusted p below 0.01 and a log2 fold-change threshold of 1 were applied. PCA with hierarchical clustering of max-normalized trajectories of the 1000 most abundant clonotypes was used as exploratory dynamics analysis. Each responding clone was given a CD4 or CD8 phenotype based on the CD4+ and CD8+ repertoires, which had been sequenced separately. TCRdb cleaned the public reads at Q25 with fastp, built clones with MiXCR and kept in-frame beta chains. Rows matching on CDR3 protein sequence are summarized as one entry with the most common DNA and genes. For this entry, the V and J calls and clone size follow TCRdb and not the study's own pipeline. In this sample the table shows just over 400,000 distinct CDR3 sequences, 20% to 25% of which occur a single time. Clones ranked in the top ten supply around 14% of the sample.

PBMCs were isolated by Ficoll-Paque density gradient centrifugation. Sequencing used PBMCs or a T cell subset sorted from them (not recorded which). The V and J segments used are TRBV5-1 and TRBJ1-4; TRBD1 matches 7 bases in the middle. The sequence came from an adult woman who had mild COVID-19 (a few samples of this study predate the infection). The sample titles of this study are shuffled in the database, so cell type and time point are left out; the donor was told from shared clones. The DNA sequence is as follows: TGCGCCAGCAGCCCGACGACAGGGAATGAAAAACTGTTTTTT. This gives the protein CASSPTTGNEKLFF.